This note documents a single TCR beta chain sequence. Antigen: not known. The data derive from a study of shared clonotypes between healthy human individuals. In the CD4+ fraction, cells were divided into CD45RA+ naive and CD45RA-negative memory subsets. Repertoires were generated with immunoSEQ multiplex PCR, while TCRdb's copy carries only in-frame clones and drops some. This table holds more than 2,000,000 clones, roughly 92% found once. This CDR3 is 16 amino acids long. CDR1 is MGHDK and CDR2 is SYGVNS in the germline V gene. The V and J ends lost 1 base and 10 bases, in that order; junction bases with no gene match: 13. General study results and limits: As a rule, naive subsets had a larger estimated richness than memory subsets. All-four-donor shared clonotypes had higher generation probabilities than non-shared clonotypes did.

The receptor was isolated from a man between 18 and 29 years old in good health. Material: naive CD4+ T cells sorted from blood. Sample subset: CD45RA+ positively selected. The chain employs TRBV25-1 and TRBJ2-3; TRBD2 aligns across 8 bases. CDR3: CASSESSGPRGMAQYF. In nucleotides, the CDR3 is TGTGCCAGCAGTGAATCTAGCGGGCCCCGGGGGATGGCGCAGTATTTT.